This TCR beta chain was sequenced during a study of cytomegalovirus exposure and HLA in healthy donors. This CDR3 is built from 19 residues. Trimming cost V 3 bases and J 0 bases, with 25 bases left between them. Germline CDR1 and CDR2: SGHRS and YFSETQ. This clone turned up a few times. The PCR made use of 60 Vbeta and 13 Jbeta primers. Using immunoSEQ multiplex PCR, the repertoire was profiled, and TCRdb retains in-frame clones only, with some absent. The sample lists some 110,000 clones, 74% occurring once. The sequenced sample consisted of PBMCs. The rearrangement links TRBV5-1 to TRBJ2-7; D unresolved. The clonotype was recovered from a woman in her fifties or sixties in good health and CMV-seropositive. The CDR3 DNA sequence: TGCGCCAGCAGCTATGCGCTTAGCCGAAGCCAACGAGGCTCCTACGAGCAGTACTTC. It codes for CASSYALSRSQRGSYEQYF.